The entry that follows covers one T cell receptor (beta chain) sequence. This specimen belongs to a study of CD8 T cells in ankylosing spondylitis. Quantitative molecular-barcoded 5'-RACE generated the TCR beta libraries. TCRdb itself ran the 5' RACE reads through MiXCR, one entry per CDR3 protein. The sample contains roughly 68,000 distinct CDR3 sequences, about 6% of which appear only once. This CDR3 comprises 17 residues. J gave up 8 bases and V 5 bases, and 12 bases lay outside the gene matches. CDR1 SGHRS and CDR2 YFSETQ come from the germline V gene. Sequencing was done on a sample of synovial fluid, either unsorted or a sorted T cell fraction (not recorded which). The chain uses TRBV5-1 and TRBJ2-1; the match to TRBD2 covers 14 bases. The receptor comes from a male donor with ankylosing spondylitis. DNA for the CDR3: TGCGCCAGCAGGGATCCCCGAGTGGGACTAGCGGGAGATGAGCAGTTCTTC. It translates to CASRDPRVGLAGDEQFF. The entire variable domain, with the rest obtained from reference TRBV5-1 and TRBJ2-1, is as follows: KAGVTQTPRYLIKTRGQQVTLSCSPISGHRSVSWYQQTPGQGLQFLFEYFSETQRNKGNFPGRFSGRQFSNSRSEMNVSTLELGDSALYLCASRDPRVGLAGDEQFFGPGTRLTVL.